This TCR beta chain was obtained from a study of cytomegalovirus exposure and HLA in healthy donors. Whole-study findings and limits: Later analysis suggested links between common viral pathogens and several top significant clusters. DRB1 showed the most TCR associations and HLA-C the fewest in a later analysis, as rates varied by HLA locus.

Details on this clone: As yet, its antigen is unknown.

Trimming removed 1 base from V and 5 bases from J, with 6 bases in between. The CDR3 is 13 residues long. Per the germline V gene, CDR1 is MNHEY and CDR2 is SMNVEV (reference sequence). With 60 Vbeta and 13 Jbeta primers, the PCR was carried out. The table came from immunoSEQ multiplex PCR; TCRdb's copy has only in-frame clones and leaves some out. The table has more than 100,000 clones, about 73% seen once. J is TRBJ2-1 and V is TRBV27; no firm D call. The sequencing input was PBMCs. This TCR was sampled from a woman in her forties in good health and CMV-seronegative. The CDR3 loop reads CASSLWQNNEQFF. The CDR3, as DNA: TGTGCCAGCAGTTTATGGCAGAACAATGAGCAGTTCTTC.